Below are 19 T cell receptor beta chains sequenced from a single sample in a study of blood T cell repertoires in COVID-19 (dated by TCRdb to between 2020 and 2021). Library preparation used the immunoSEQ multiplex PCR assay. TCRdb limited this immuneACCESS table to in-frame rearrangements with V and J called. A share of clones is missing; checked studies link under half to unresolved V genes, and the rest is unexplained. For this sample the table gives 50,000 to 65,000 clones, of which roughly 74% were detected only once. The ten largest account for under 30% of the sample. The sequenced sample was peripheral blood. The receptors stem from a woman aged 80 or over with acute or convalescent COVID-19.

The chain recombines TRBV25-1 with TRBJ1-6; the match to TRBD1 covers 8 bases. CDR3 length: 15 residues. With 6 bases clipped from V and 4 bases from J, the junction kept 5 bases outside the gene matches. Germline values: CDR1 MGHDK, CDR2 SYGVNS. CDR3 region: CASRGTGGYNSPLHF. Written as DNA, the CDR3 is TGTGCCAGCAGGGGCACAGGGGGATATAATTCACCCCTCCACTTT.

The chain carries TRBV29-1 and TRBJ1-2; D perhaps matches TRBD1 (6 bases). The germline V gene has CDR1 SQVTM and CDR2 ANQGSEA. The length of the CDR3 is 14 residues. The V end lost 6 bases, the J end lost 0 bases, and 14 bases lay between the germline ends. CDR3 DNA: TGCAGCGTGGGCCGGACAGTCACTAACTATGGCTACACCTTC. Its protein product is CSVGRTVTNYGYTF.

In the case of this clone: A junction end diverges from the germline sequence, so it may reflect a read error. The gene calls are TRBV27 and TRBJ2-4; 9 bases line up with TRBD1. This CDR3 is 15 amino acids long. The germline CDR1 and CDR2 sequences are MNHEY and SMNVEV (reference sequence). The CDR3 protein is CTSSSGQGFKYIQYF. For the CDR3, the DNA is TGTACCAGCAGTTCAGGACAGGGGTTTAAGTACATTCAGTACTTC.

The J gene is TRBJ2-7, the V gene TRBV5-1; 8 positions agree with TRBD2. This CDR3 is 15 amino acids long. V shed 1 base, J shed 2 bases, and the junction held 5 bases outside the gene matches. Germline CDR1 is SGHRS and CDR2 is YFSETQ. In DNA form, the CDR3 reads TGCGCCAGCAGCTTGTCTAGCGGGTCCGCCTACGAGCAGTACTTC. It specifies CASSLSSGSAYEQYF.

The V call is TRBV5-1, the J call TRBJ2-5; unclear D gene. Trimming removed 0 bases at V and 2 bases at J, with 8 bases between. The CDR3 runs 14 residues. Germline V lookup: CDR1 SGHRS, CDR2 YFSETQ. The CDR3 DNA reads TGCGCCAGCAGCTTGGGCACTGGTCAAGAGACCCAGTACTTC. Translation gives CASSLGTGQETQYF.

The chain joins TRBV19 to TRBJ1-6, with D possibly being TRBD1 (6 bases). The CDR3 length is 15 residues. The V end was cut by 6 bases, the J end by 10 bases, with 19 bases between. Germline assignment: CDR1 LNHDA and CDR2 SQIVND (reference sequence). CDR3 sequence reads: CASRIPGQIGSPLHF. The CDR3 nucleotides are TGTGCCAGTAGGATACCGGGACAAATTGGATCACCCCTCCACTTT. The complete variable domain, with remaining parts taken from reference TRBV19 and TRBJ1-6, reads DGGITQSPKYLFRKEGQNVTLSCEQNLNHDAMYWYRQDPGQGLRLIYYSQIVNDFQKGDIAEGYSVSREKKESFPLTVTSAQKNPTAFYLCASRIPGQIGSPLHFGNGTRLTVT.

The chain employs TRBV6-2 or TRBV6-3 and TRBJ1-2; TRBD1 aligns across 12 bases. The CDR3 extends over 16 amino acids. V shed 6 bases, J shed 6 bases, and the junction held 11 bases outside the gene matches. The germline CDR1 and CDR2 sequences are MNHEY and SVGEGT. CDR3 in amino acids: CASSEGTGTGGDGYTF. CDR3 DNA sequence: TGTGCCAGCAGCGAGGGTACCGGGACAGGGGGCGATGGCTACACCTTC.

The chain couples TRBV4-1 to TRBJ1-2, with D tentatively TRBD1 (6 bases). The CDR3 runs 14 residues. Germline V gives CDR1 MGHRA, CDR2 YSYEKL. The V end lost 0 bases, the J end lost 8 bases, and 13 bases lay between the germline ends. CDR3: CASSQDRTGRGYTF. The CDR3 DNA follows: TGCGCCAGCAGCCAAGATAGAACAGGGAGAGGCTACACCTTC.

The chain is built from TRBV7-2 and TRBJ2-7; 14 nucleotides agree with TRBD2. CDR3 length: 14 residues. Germline CDR1 is SGHTA and CDR2 is FQGNSA. V was clipped by 6 bases and J by 10 bases; unmatched bases: 8. The CDR3 sequence is CASREGLAGVDQYF. The CDR3 DNA reads TGTGCCAGCAGAGAGGGACTAGCGGGAGTTGATCAGTACTTC. The full variable domain, rest sourced from reference TRBV7-2 and TRBJ2-7, is GAGVSQSPSNKVTEKGKDVELRCDPISGHTALYWYRQSLGQGLEFLIYFQGNSAPDKSGLPSDRFSAERTGGSVSTLTIQRTQQEDSAVYLCASREGLAGVDQYFGPGTRLTVT.

The chain uses TRBV5-1 and TRBJ2-2; perhaps TRBD2 as D (6 bases). This CDR3 has 18 residues. The V end was cut by 0 bases, the J end by 5 bases, with 20 bases between. From germline, CDR1 is SGHRS and CDR2 YFSETQ. CDR3 in DNA: TGCGCCAGCAGCTTGGTAGCCCCTAGCGCCCTACCTACCGGGGAGCTGTTTTTT. Its protein product is CASSLVAPSALPTGELFF.

This rearrangement joins TRBV5-8 to TRBJ1-5; D is unclear. Germline CDR1 and CDR2: SGHTS and YDEGEE. V was clipped by 4 bases and J by 6 bases, with 11 bases between them. CDR3 length equals 13 residues. The CDR3 protein is CASSAAEFQPQHF. DNA of the CDR3: TGTGCCAGCAGCGCCGCGGAGTTTCAGCCCCAGCATTTT.

This clone came up a few times. V is TRBV24-1 and J is TRBJ1-4; TRBD1 matches 11 bases. The V and J ends lost 5 bases and 6 bases, in that order; junction bases with no gene match: 4. The CDR3 is 15 amino acids. Looked up from germline, CDR1 is KGHDR and CDR2 is SFDVKD. DNA for the CDR3: TGTGCCACCAGTGGGACAGGGGGCGCGCATGAAAAACTGTTTTTT. This translates into CATSGTGGAHEKLFF.

This clone has a single count. This rearrangement joins TRBV6-2 or TRBV6-3 to TRBJ2-7; 8 nucleotides line up with TRBD2. This CDR3 contains 14 residues. Trimming took 5 bases from V and 6 from J; bases not matched to a gene: 9. Germline loops: CDR1 MNHEY, CDR2 SVGEGT. Here the CDR3 DNA reads TGTGCCAGCAGTACCCATCCCGGGAGGGTCGAGCAGTACTTC. As protein: CASSTHPGRVEQYF.

The chain uses TRBV9 and TRBJ2-7; 7 positions agree with TRBD1. The V and J ends lost 4 bases and 2 bases, in that order; junction bases with no gene match: 6. CDR1 SGDLS and CDR2 YYNGEE come from the germline V gene. This CDR3 spans 14 amino acids. This chain's CDR3 is CASSTTGVAYEQYF. The CDR3 coding sequence is TGTGCCAGCAGCACCACAGGGGTCGCCTACGAGCAGTACTTC.

The chain recombines TRBV28 with TRBJ2-4; 8 positions agree with TRBD1. V lost 5 bases to trimming and J lost 0 bases; unmatched junction nucleotides: 9. CDR3 length: 17 residues. The germline V gene has CDR1 MDHEN and CDR2 SYDVKM. The CDR3, as DNA: TGTGCCAGCAGTCCCCCGACAGGGGCGATAGCCAAAAACATTCAGTACTTC. Protein product: CASSPPTGAIAKNIQYF. Full variable domain (remainder filled in from reference TRBV28 and TRBJ2-4): DVKVTQSSRYLVKRTGEKVFLECVQDMDHENMFWYRQDPGLGLRLIYFSYDVKMKEKGDIPEGYSVSREKKERFSLILESASTNQTSMYLCASSPPTGAIAKNIQYFGAGTRLSVL.

The J gene is TRBJ2-1, the V gene TRBV7-2; tentative D call: TRBD1 (5 bases). The CDR3 contains 15 residues. The V end lost 4 bases, the J end lost 7 bases, and 17 bases lay between the germline ends. Germline-derived CDR1 and CDR2 are SGHTA and FQGNSA. This chain's CDR3 is CASSSGHFLGNEQFF. In nucleotides, the CDR3 is TGTGCCAGCAGCTCCGGACATTTTTTGGGGAATGAGCAGTTCTTC.

J is TRBJ1-1 and V is TRBV27; possible D gene TRBD1, 5 bases. The CDR3 is 14 amino acids. CDR1 is MNHEY and CDR2 is SMNVEV in the germline V gene (reference sequence). V was shortened by 1 base and J by 1 base, with 7 bases between the two germline ends. CDR3 loop: CASSLFRGNTEAFF. CDR3 DNA: TGTGCCAGCAGTTTATTTAGGGGGAACACTGAAGCTTTCTTT.

The chain links TRBV7-2 to TRBJ2-5; maybe TRBD2 (6 bases). This CDR3 comprises 13 residues. Trimming cost V 0 bases and J 5 bases, with 7 bases left between them. CDR1 is SGHTA and CDR2 is FQGNSA in the germline V gene. The CDR3 coding sequence is TGTGCCAGCAGCTTAGCCCGGGGGGAGACCCAGTACTTC. Translation: CASSLARGETQYF. Based on the CDR3 plus reference TRBV7-2 and TRBJ2-5, the full variable domain is GAGVSQSPSNKVTEKGKDVELRCDPISGHTALYWYRQSLGQGLEFLIYFQGNSAPDKSGLPSDRFSAERTGGSVSTLTIQRTQQEDSAVYLCASSLARGETQYFGPGTRLLVL.

This clone was observed many times. The chain carries TRBV28 and TRBJ1-2; the D gene is possibly TRBD1 (6 bases). Trimming pared 5 bases from V and 7 bases from J, leaving 17 bases between. Germline V gives CDR1 MDHEN, CDR2 SYDVKM. The CDR3 covers 14 residues. The CDR3: CASSPQTVGGGYTF. The CDR3 DNA reads TGTGCCAGCAGTCCACAAACGGTAGGGGGTGGCTACACCTTC.